A single sample gave rise to the 21 T cell receptor beta chains below, sequenced in a study of blood T cell repertoires in COVID-19. TCRdb's copy holds only in-frame clones and misses some; the assay was immunoSEQ multiplex PCR. The data hold a few hundred thousand clones, with 70% to 90% observed a single time. The sequenced material came from PBMCs or T cells enriched from blood (not recorded which). The source is a man in his thirties or forties who had recovered from COVID-19.

The rearrangement links TRBV5-6 to TRBJ2-3; a weak D match, TRBD1 (6 bases). V lost 4 bases and J lost 3, with 18 bases in between. CDR1 is SGHDT and CDR2 is YYEEEE in the germline V gene. The CDR3 consists of 16 residues. CDR3 loop: CASSSTGTSRTDTQYF. The CDR3 DNA follows: TGTGCCAGCAGCAGCACCGGGACATCGAGAACAGATACGCAGTATTTT. The whole variable domain, remainder taken from reference TRBV5-6 and TRBJ2-3, is DAGVTQSPTHLIKTRGQQVTLRCSPKSGHDTVSWYQQALGQGPQFIFQYYEEEERQRGNFPDRFSGHQFPNYSSELNVNALLLGDSALYLCASSSTGTSRTDTQYFGPGTRLTVL.

This chain uses TRBV5-1 with TRBJ2-7, with 11 bases lining up with TRBD2. This CDR3 region has 15 residues. CDR1 is SGHRS and CDR2 is YFSETQ in the germline V gene. Trimming cost V 0 bases and J 1 base; bases outside gene matches: 0. This chain's CDR3 is CASSLGLAGSYEQYF. In nucleotides, the CDR3 is TGCGCCAGCAGCTTGGGACTAGCGGGGTCCTACGAGCAGTACTTC. The entire variable domain, with the rest obtained from reference TRBV5-1 and TRBJ2-7, is as follows: KAGVTQTPRYLIKTRGQQVTLSCSPISGHRSVSWYQQTPGQGLQFLFEYFSETQRNKGNFPGRFSGRQFSNSRSEMNVSTLELGDSALYLCASSLGLAGSYEQYFGPGTRLTVT.

This clone was seen more than once but under ten times. The chain couples TRBV10-3 to TRBJ1-1; 8 bases align to TRBD1. With V trimmed by 7 bases and J by 4 bases, 5 bases remained unmatched. Germline assignment: CDR1 ENHRY and CDR2 SYGVKD. The CDR3 loop spans 13 amino acids. The CDR3 nucleotides are TGTGCCATCACGGACAGGGTAGGCACTGAAGCTTTCTTT. Protein: CAITDRVGTEAFF.

The CDR3 bases are TGTGCCAGCAGCTTAGTATCGTCAGGGTTCACAGATACGCAGTATTTT. It codes for CASSLVSSGFTDTQYF. The rearrangement links TRBV13 to TRBJ2-3; D possibly corresponds to TRBD1 (5 bases). Between the trimmed V and J ends, which lost 1 base and 2 bases, there was a span of 13 bases. From germline, CDR1 is PRHDT and CDR2 FYEKMQ (reference sequence). This CDR3 has 16 amino acids.

V usage is TRBV7-2 and J usage is TRBJ1-1, with D tentatively TRBD1 (6 bases). The V end lost 5 bases, the J end lost 1 base, and 14 bases lay between the germline ends. This CDR3 comprises 15 residues. The germline V gene has CDR1 SGHTA and CDR2 FQGNSA. The CDR3 coding sequence is TGTGCCAGCAGCCCCTGGACAGCCGGGAACACTGAAGCTTTCTTT. Translated: CASSPWTAGNTEAFF.

The chain joins TRBV5-1 to TRBJ2-7; possibly TRBD1 for D (7 bases). The CDR3 sequence is 16 residues long. The ends were cut back, 4 bases at V and 2 bases at J, with 19 bases in the middle. Germline assignment: CDR1 SGHRS and CDR2 YFSETQ. CDR3 sequence: CASSQGVGGFTYEQYF. In nucleotides, the CDR3 is TGCGCCAGCAGCCAGGGGGTTGGAGGGTTTACCTACGAGCAGTACTTC.

This clone has a single count. The V gene is TRBV5-1, the J gene TRBJ1-1, with a weak D call TRBD1 (5 bases). The CDR3 totals 15 residues. V lost 6 bases and J lost 6, with 21 bases in between. Germline lookup yields CDR1 SGHRS and CDR2 YFSETQ. The CDR3 protein is CASKRDVGGYAEAFF. The DNA for the CDR3 is TGCGCCAGCAAGCGTGACGTCGGGGGATACGCTGAAGCTTTCTTT.

This rearrangement joins TRBV7-2 to TRBJ2-1; TRBD2 agrees at 12 bases. The CDR3 is 15 residues long. Germline CDR1 and CDR2: SGHTA and FQGNSA. Trimming took 5 bases from V and 6 from J; bases not matched to a gene: 5. The CDR3 here is CASSLLAGGFNEQFF. The CDR3 DNA reads TGTGCCAGCAGCCTACTAGCGGGGGGATTCAATGAGCAGTTCTTC.

CDR3 sequence reads: CASGTAATYEQYF. The CDR3 bases are TGTGCCAGCGGTACAGCGGCCACCTACGAGCAGTACTTC. The chain combines TRBV6-5 with TRBJ2-7; D possibly corresponds to TRBD2 (5 bases). Germline V gene data show CDR1 as MNHEY and CDR2 as SVGAGI. The CDR3 sequence is 13 residues long. The V and J ends lost 8 bases and 2 bases respectively, with 13 bases between them.

The V and J genes are TRBV19 and TRBJ1-2, with D unresolved. V dropped 7 bases and J dropped 3 bases, with 12 bases sitting between them. CDR1 is LNHDA and CDR2 is SQIVND in the germline V gene (reference sequence). The CDR3 runs to 13 residues. CDR3 bases: TGTGCCAGTAAATACCGGGAGGACTATGGCTACACCTTC. The encoded protein is CASKYREDYGYTF.

The rearrangement joins TRBV13 to TRBJ2-5, with D possibly matching TRBD2 (6 bases). The CDR3 loop spans 12 amino acids. Germline CDR1 is PRHDT and CDR2 is FYEKMQ (reference sequence). The V gene lost 5 bases and the J gene lost 7 bases, with 11 bases spanning the gap. CDR3 protein: CASSAGSRTQYF. CDR3 sequence (DNA): TGTGCCAGCAGCGCGGGGTCCAGGACCCAGTACTTC.

This clone showed up just a few times. V usage is TRBV6-5 and J usage is TRBJ2-1; D possibly corresponds to TRBD2 (5 bases). The germline V gene has CDR1 MNHEY and CDR2 SVGAGI. This CDR3 is built from 16 residues. V was cut by 2 bases and J by 2 bases, with 13 bases left in between. CDR3 region: CASSYTGNGPYNEQFF. The CDR3 DNA reads as TGTGCCAGCAGTTACACGGGAAACGGTCCCTACAATGAGCAGTTCTTC.

The rearrangement joins TRBV4-3 to TRBJ2-7, with D possibly TRBD1 on 6 matching bases. Per the germline V gene, CDR1 is LGHNA and CDR2 is YSLEER. This CDR3 is built from 16 residues. The V gene lost 0 bases and the J gene lost 2 bases, with 14 bases spanning the gap. The DNA of the CDR3 is TGCGCCAGCAGCCAAGACTGGGACACACAGACCTACGAGCAGTACTTC. Translated: CASSQDWDTQTYEQYF.

In this sample, this clone turned up a few times. The chain links TRBV29-1 to TRBJ1-2; perhaps TRBD1 as D (6 bases). The V gene's germline CDR1 is SQVTM and CDR2 ANQGSEA. CDR3 length equals 14 residues. Trimming took 2 bases from V and 6 from J, leaving 16 bases between them. DNA for the CDR3: TGCAGCGTTGAATCGCGGGCAGGGGCAGATGGCTACACCTTC. As protein: CSVESRAGADGYTF.

The chain joins TRBV10-3 to TRBJ2-3; 9 bases are shared with TRBD1. The CDR3 is 16 residues long. V was pared by 6 bases and J by 2 bases, with 9 bases of the junction left unmatched. Germline V lookup: CDR1 ENHRY, CDR2 SYGVKD. This CDR3 is CAISRRTGDHTDTQYF. The CDR3 DNA reads TGTGCCATCAGCCGTAGGACAGGGGACCACACAGATACGCAGTATTTT.

The genes are TRBV5-1 and TRBJ1-4; D perhaps matches TRBD1 (6 bases). V lost 1 base and J lost 4, with 8 bases in between. CDR3 length equals 14 residues. Germline V lookup: CDR1 SGHRS, CDR2 YFSETQ. The CDR3 reads CASSLTGNNEKLFF. The CDR3 DNA follows: TGCGCCAGCAGCTTGACAGGGAATAATGAAAAACTGTTTTTT.

The chain carries TRBV19 and TRBJ1-1; a weak D match, TRBD1 (6 bases). The germline gives CDR1 LNHDA, CDR2 SQIVND (reference sequence). The CDR3 runs 17 residues. Trimming removed 0 bases at V and 0 bases at J, with 14 bases between. CDR3 in DNA: TGTGCCAGTAGTATAGATAGTAGGACAGCTTTGAACACTGAAGCTTTCTTT. Its translation is CASSIDSRTALNTEAFF.

This chain uses TRBV7-2 with TRBJ2-1, with 8 positions matching TRBD1. V shed 3 bases and J 9 bases; nucleotides not matched to a gene: 19. The CDR3 consists of 18 residues. Germline V lookup: CDR1 SGHTA, CDR2 FQGNSA. The CDR3 sequence: CASSFSRLTGTGLSEQFF. As DNA, the CDR3 is TGTGCCAGCAGCTTCTCCCGACTTACCGGGACAGGATTAAGTGAGCAGTTCTTC. Filled out from reference TRBV7-2 and TRBJ2-1, the complete variable domain reads GAGVSQSPSNKVTEKGKDVELRCDPISGHTALYWYRQSLGQGLEFLIYFQGNSAPDKSGLPSDRFSAERTGGSVSTLTIQRTQQEDSAVYLCASSFSRLTGTGLSEQFFGPGTRLTVL.

V is TRBV7-2 and J is TRBJ1-4; maybe TRBD1 (6 bases). CDR3 length: 13 amino acids. V was clipped by 1 base and J by 11 bases, with 11 bases between them. Germline values: CDR1 SGHTA, CDR2 FQGNSA. This CDR3 reads CASSLGTDAKLFF. CDR3 coding DNA: TGTGCCAGCAGCTTAGGGACAGACGCTAAACTGTTTTTT. Based on the CDR3 plus reference TRBV7-2 and TRBJ1-4, the full variable domain is GAGVSQSPSNKVTEKGKDVELRCDPISGHTALYWYRQSLGQGLEFLIYFQGNSAPDKSGLPSDRFSAERTGGSVSTLTIQRTQQEDSAVYLCASSLGTDAKLFFGSGTQLSVL.

The chain employs TRBV23-1 and TRBJ1-2; 9 positions match TRBD1. TRBV23-1 is treated as an ORF (open reading frame) with a function not yet certain. This CDR3 region has 15 residues. Trimming at V came to 2 bases and at J to 5 bases, leaving 6 bases not matched to a gene. CDR3 in DNA: TGCGCCAGCAGTCAAGACACAGGGGGCGCGTATGGCTACACCTTC. As protein: CASSQDTGGAYGYTF.

The chain couples TRBV30 to TRBJ1-5, with D hard to call. V was clipped by 0 bases and J by 2 bases, with 11 bases between them. Germline CDR1 and CDR2: GTSNPN and SVGIG (reference sequence). The CDR3 covers 15 residues. The chain's CDR3 is CAWSVGGTGNQPQHF. Written as DNA, the CDR3 is TGTGCCTGGAGTGTTGGAGGTACTGGCAATCAGCCCCAGCATTTT.